This TCR beta chain was documented in a study of blood T cell repertoires in COVID-19. At the level of the study: Acute-phase and convalescent COVID-19 samples originated in the United States, Italy and Spain. PBMCs, B-cell-depleted T cells, or T cells were the source of the cDNA or gDNA that made up the material.

Germline V gives CDR1 LNHDA, CDR2 SQIVND (reference sequence). This CDR3 has 15 amino acids. V lost 3 bases and J lost 3; bases outside the gene matches: 1. Per the study methods: Amplifying reference gene primers gave estimates of nucleated cell counts. The data were produced by immunoSEQ multiplex PCR, yet TCRdb's version contains in-frame clones alone and is incomplete. From that table come the V and J calls and clone size; the DNA was used to work out D and trimming. The sample lists about 58,000 clones; 70% to 90% were seen once. This sequence was found in a human donor with active COVID-19. The donor label of this sample is uncertain. V is TRBV19 and J is TRBJ2-5, with 13 positions matching TRBD2. The sample consisted of peripheral blood. DNA for the CDR3: TGTGCCAGTAGTATTACTAGCGGGAGGGAAGAGACCCAGTACTTC. Its protein is CASSITSGREETQYF.